These T cell receptor beta chains were read from a single sample in a study of early stage breast cancer tumors. Repertoires were generated with immunoSEQ multiplex PCR, while TCRdb's copy carries only in-frame clones and drops some. The data contain around 13,000 clones, around three quarters of them singletons. Sequencing was performed on normal breast tissue next to the tumor. The origin of the receptors is a person aged 45-65 years with breast cancer. The CDR3 runs from the conserved cysteine through the conserved F or W. The order of the fields is V gene, clone size, D gene, J gene, CDR3 DNA, CDR3 protein. The D gene is left open where the match is weak. Some rows mark clone size as missing; the rest say once, few, many or name a class of expanded clone.

V gene: TRBV6-5
clone size: .
D gene: TRBD2
J gene: TRBJ2-3
CDR3 DNA: TGTGCCAGCAGCCCCGGGACTATAACCACAGATACGCAGTATTTT
CDR3 protein: CASSPGTITTDTQYF

V gene: TRBV7-2
clone size: .
D gene: TRBD1
J gene: TRBJ2-5
CDR3 DNA: TGTGCCAGCAGCTCCCCCAGCGGACAGGCCCAGTACTTC
CDR3 protein: CASSSPSGQAQYF

V gene: TRBV5-4
clone size: .
D gene: .
J gene: TRBJ2-2
CDR3 DNA: TGTGCCAGCAGCTTGGTCACCGGGACCGGCACCGGGGAGCTGTTTTTT
CDR3 protein: CASSLVTGTGTGELFF

V gene: TRBV7-8
clone size: .
D gene: TRBD2
J gene: TRBJ2-3
CDR3 DNA: TGTGCCAGCAGGCAACTAGCGGCTAGCACAGATACGCAGTATTTT
CDR3 protein: CASRQLAASTDTQYF

V gene: TRBV5-1
clone size: few
D gene: .
J gene: TRBJ1-4
CDR3 DNA: TGCGCCAGCAGCTTGGCACCGGGACAAGAAAAACTGTTTTTT
CDR3 protein: CASSLAPGQEKLFF

V gene: TRBV5-8
clone size: .
D gene: TRBD1
J gene: TRBJ2-5
CDR3 DNA: TGTGCCAGCAGACCGGGGACAGGGAGAGAAGAGACCCAGTACTTC
CDR3 protein: CASRPGTGREETQYF

V gene: TRBV7-2
clone size: .
D gene: TRBD2
J gene: TRBJ2-1
CDR3 DNA: TGTGCCAGCAGCTTAGAGTCTAGCGGGATCCGAGCAGAGTTCTTC
CDR3 protein: CASSLESSGIRAEFF

V gene: TRBV6-6
clone size: .
D gene: .
J gene: TRBJ1-3
CDR3 DNA: TGTGCCAGCAGTCGGGACGGCGGAAACACCATATATTTT
CDR3 protein: CASSRDGGNTIYF

V gene: TRBV2
clone size: once
D gene: .
J gene: TRBJ2-3
CDR3 DNA: TGTGCCAGCAGTGGACGGAGGACCACAGATACGCAGTATTTT
CDR3 protein: CASSGRRTTDTQYF

V gene: TRBV27
clone size: .
D gene: .
J gene: TRBJ1-1
CDR3 DNA: TGTGCCAGCAGCCAGGGCAAAGCAAATGAAGCTTTCTTT
CDR3 protein: CASSQGKANEAFF

V gene: TRBV5-1
clone size: .
D gene: .
J gene: TRBJ2-5
CDR3 DNA: TGCGCCAGCAGCCCCCTGCGAGAGACCCAGTACTTC
CDR3 protein: CASSPLRETQYF

V gene: TRBV5-1
clone size: .
D gene: .
J gene: TRBJ2-7
CDR3 DNA: TGCGCCAGCAGCTTTTCCTTTGTCGGGGGATACGAGCAGTACTTC
CDR3 protein: CASSFSFVGGYEQYF

V gene: TRBV6-6
clone size: .
D gene: .
J gene: TRBJ2-7
CDR3 DNA: TGTGCCAGCAGGGATCTTGATACCTACGAGCAGTACTTC
CDR3 protein: CASRDLDTYEQYF

V gene: TRBV19
clone size: few
D gene: TRBD2
J gene: TRBJ2-3
CDR3 DNA: TGTGCCAGTACGGCCGAACTAGCGGATTACACAGATACGCAGTATTTT
CDR3 protein: CASTAELADYTDTQYF

V gene: TRBV10-3
clone size: .
D gene: TRBD1
J gene: TRBJ2-7
CDR3 DNA: TGTGCCATCAGGGGACAGGGGGTCTACGAGCAGTACTTC
CDR3 protein: CAIRGQGVYEQYF

V gene: TRBV7-7
clone size: .
D gene: TRBD1
J gene: TRBJ2-3
CDR3 DNA: TGTGCTAGCAGCCCAAGCGGACAGGGAGCAGATACGCAGTATTTT
CDR3 protein: CASSPSGQGADTQYF

V gene: TRBV9
clone size: .
D gene: .
J gene: TRBJ1-4
CDR3 DNA: TGTGCCAGCAGCGGTGAAGCGGAAAAACTGTTTTTT
CDR3 protein: CASSGEAEKLFF

V gene: TRBV9
clone size: once
D gene: .
J gene: TRBJ1-1
CDR3 DNA: TGTGCCAGCAGCCCCCCGGGTGGACAGTGGGACACTGAAGCTTTCTTT
CDR3 protein: CASSPPGGQWDTEAFF

V gene: TRBV29-1
clone size: .
D gene: .
J gene: TRBJ1-1
CDR3 DNA: TGCAGCGTTGAAGGGTCCGTGGGGGGAGCTTTCTTT
CDR3 protein: CSVEGSVGGAFF

V gene: TRBV28
clone size: .
D gene: .
J gene: TRBJ1-1
CDR3 DNA: TGTGCCAGCACCCAATCCGACACTGAAGCTTTCTTT
CDR3 protein: CASTQSDTEAFF

V gene: TRBV5-5
clone size: .
D gene: .
J gene: TRBJ2-7
CDR3 DNA: TGTGCCAGCGAAAAGACAGGAGGAGTAGGCGAGCAGTACTTC
CDR3 protein: CASEKTGGVGEQYF

V gene: TRBV7-8
clone size: few
D gene: .
J gene: TRBJ2-3
CDR3 DNA: TGTGCCAGCAGCCCACAGGGGGGGGCCCGCACAGATACGCAGTATTTT
CDR3 protein: CASSPQGGARTDTQYF

V gene: TRBV6-5
clone size: .
D gene: .
J gene: TRBJ2-5
CDR3 DNA: TGTGCCAGCAGTATGGGACAACTCCAAGAGACCCAGTACTTC
CDR3 protein: CASSMGQLQETQYF

V gene: TRBV27
clone size: .
D gene: .
J gene: TRBJ2-7
CDR3 DNA: TGTGCCAGCAGTTTATTTTCAGGAGACATCTCCTACGAGCAGTACTTC
CDR3 protein: CASSLFSGDISYEQYF

V gene: TRBV11-3
clone size: .
D gene: TRBD2
J gene: TRBJ2-1
CDR3 DNA: TGTGCCAGCAGCTTAGATCCTAGCGGGGGTCAGTTCTTC
CDR3 protein: CASSLDPSGGQFF

V gene: TRBV5-8
clone size: .
D gene: .
J gene: TRBJ1-2
CDR3 DNA: TGTGCCAGCAGCACGGTCCCGGGGGTTCGCTATGGCTACACCTTC
CDR3 protein: CASSTVPGVRYGYTF

V gene: TRBV19
clone size: few
D gene: .
J gene: TRBJ1-1
CDR3 DNA: TGTGCCAGTAGTTACTCCGCGGGAGCCGAAGCTTTCTTT
CDR3 protein: CASSYSAGAEAFF

V gene: TRBV4-3
clone size: .
D gene: TRBD1
J gene: TRBJ1-2
CDR3 DNA: TGCGCCAGCAGCCAAGATCAAGGCAGGGGGCAAGGCTACACCTTC
CDR3 protein: CASSQDQGRGQGYTF

V gene: TRBV9
clone size: .
D gene: TRBD2
J gene: TRBJ2-5
CDR3 DNA: TGTGCCAGCAGCGCGGGGACTAGCGGGGCTGTAATTCAGTACTTC
CDR3 protein: CASSAGTSGAVIQYF

V gene: TRBV19
clone size: .
D gene: .
J gene: TRBJ2-3
CDR3 DNA: TGTGCCAGTAGTTCCTCGGACTTGAATGGGGATACGCAGTATTTT
CDR3 protein: CASSSSDLNGDTQYF

V gene: TRBV19
clone size: .
D gene: .
J gene: TRBJ1-2
CDR3 DNA: TGTGCCAGTACCTCCTGGGCTTCTGGGGATGGCTACACCTTC
CDR3 protein: CASTSWASGDGYTF

V gene: TRBV7-9
clone size: .
D gene: .
J gene: TRBJ1-4
CDR3 DNA: TGTGCCAGCAGCTTAGGAGGGGGGGGAGAAAAACTGTTTTTT
CDR3 protein: CASSLGGGGEKLFF

V gene: TRBV6-5
clone size: .
D gene: .
J gene: TRBJ2-5
CDR3 DNA: TGTGCCAGCAGAACTGACAGCCAAGAGACCCAGTACTTC
CDR3 protein: CASRTDSQETQYF

V gene: TRBV19
clone size: .
D gene: TRBD2
J gene: TRBJ2-3
CDR3 DNA: TGTGCCAGTACCCCCAGGCTAGCGGGATTGGATACGCAGTATTTT
CDR3 protein: CASTPRLAGLDTQYF

V gene: TRBV2
clone size: few
D gene: .
J gene: TRBJ1-1
CDR3 DNA: TGTGCCAGCAGTGCGAAAAAGGTAGGGTCCTTTGAAGCTTTCTTT
CDR3 protein: CASSAKKVGSFEAFF

V gene: TRBV6-1
clone size: .
D gene: .
J gene: TRBJ1-5
CDR3 DNA: TGTGCCAGCAGTGAAAGGGCAGGGGTTAATAGCAATCAGCCCCAGCATTTT
CDR3 protein: CASSERAGVNSNQPQHF

V gene: TRBV18
clone size: .
D gene: TRBD1
J gene: TRBJ2-3
CDR3 DNA: TGTGCCAGCTCAAGGGGACAGAGACCAGATACGCAGTATTTT
CDR3 protein: CASSRGQRPDTQYF

V gene: TRBV19
clone size: once
D gene: TRBD1
J gene: TRBJ2-2
CDR3 DNA: TGTGCCAGTAGTCCCCGGACAGGTCGGGAGCTGTTTTTT
CDR3 protein: CASSPRTGRELFF

V gene: TRBV19
clone size: .
D gene: TRBD1
J gene: TRBJ2-7
CDR3 DNA: TGTGCCAGTAGTCGCCGGGCTGACAAACAGGGGAGCTCCTACGAGCAGTACTTC
CDR3 protein: CASSRRADKQGSSYEQYF

V gene: TRBV29-1
clone size: .
D gene: .
J gene: TRBJ1-2
CDR3 DNA: TGCAGCGTTGAAGAGTTGGGGAACTATGGCTACACCTTC
CDR3 protein: CSVEELGNYGYTF

V gene: TRBV4-3
clone size: medium-sized
D gene: .
J gene: TRBJ2-7
CDR3 DNA: TGCGCCAGCAGCCCAGGGACCCATGGGTACGAGCAGTACTTC
CDR3 protein: CASSPGTHGYEQYF

V gene: TRBV27
clone size: .
D gene: .
J gene: TRBJ2-5
CDR3 DNA: TGTGCCAGCAGTCTGGACAGGGAGGGCGAGACCCAGTACTTC
CDR3 protein: CASSLDREGETQYF

V gene: TRBV18
clone size: .
D gene: .
J gene: TRBJ1-1
CDR3 DNA: TGTGCCAGCTCATCCGGGCTAACCCCGAACACTGAAGCTTTCTTT
CDR3 protein: CASSSGLTPNTEAFF

V gene: TRBV9
clone size: .
D gene: TRBD1
J gene: TRBJ2-5
CDR3 DNA: TGTGCCAGCAGCGTAGGGGTGGGTGGGACAGGGGGCCAAGAGACCCAGTACTTC
CDR3 protein: CASSVGVGGTGGQETQYF

V gene: TRBV5-1
clone size: .
D gene: .
J gene: TRBJ2-6
CDR3 DNA: TGCGCCAGCGGCACTAACTCTGGGGCCAACGTCCTGACTTTC
CDR3 protein: CASGTNSGANVLTF

V gene: TRBV2
clone size: .
D gene: .
J gene: TRBJ2-1
CDR3 DNA: TGTGCCAGCAGTGACAACATAAGGCAGTTCTTC
CDR3 protein: CASSDNIRQFF

V gene: TRBV5-4
clone size: .
D gene: TRBD1
J gene: TRBJ1-1
CDR3 DNA: TGTGCCAGCAGCTTGGCGGGGGGGACAGGGCACCATGAAGCTTTCTTT
CDR3 protein: CASSLAGGTGHHEAFF

V gene: TRBV11-3
clone size: .
D gene: .
J gene: TRBJ2-7
CDR3 DNA: TGTGCCAGCAGCTTAGGGGGTAGCTCCTACGAGCAGTACTTC
CDR3 protein: CASSLGGSSYEQYF

V gene: TRBV7-9
clone size: few
D gene: .
J gene: TRBJ1-1
CDR3 DNA: TGTGCCAGCAGCTTACAGGGTTCTGAAGCTTTCTTT
CDR3 protein: CASSLQGSEAFF

V gene: TRBV5-1
clone size: .
D gene: TRBD2
J gene: TRBJ2-5
CDR3 DNA: TGCGCCAGCAGCTTGGAATCAACGCTAGCGGGAGTTGAGACCCAGTACTTC
CDR3 protein: CASSLESTLAGVETQYF

V gene: TRBV7-3
clone size: .
D gene: TRBD2
J gene: TRBJ2-1
CDR3 DNA: TGTGCCAGCAGCTTAACCCGGGAGGTATGGGATGAGCAGTTCTTC
CDR3 protein: CASSLTREVWDEQFF

V gene: TRBV27
clone size: .
D gene: .
J gene: TRBJ1-5
CDR3 DNA: TGTGCCAGCAGTTTTTCCACCAGCCAGCCCCAGCATTTT
CDR3 protein: CASSFSTSQPQHF